The clone carrying this T cell receptor (beta chain) has ten or more counts. The TCR beta CDR3 regions underwent amplification using RNA transcripts as the source. First-round RT-PCR of the TCR CDR3 relied on the HTBI primer set. TCRdb re-derived calls from the multiplex PCR reads in MiXCR, one entry per CDR3 protein. Here the sample spans a few hundred thousand distinct CDR3 sequences, 16% being singletons. The V end was cut by 3 bases, the J end by 8 bases, with 4 bases between. The CDR3 is 9 residues long. The V gene's germline CDR1 is SQVTM and CDR2 ANQGSEA. The data belong to a study of T cells in Graves' hyperthyroidism and ophthalmopathy.

The receptor was isolated from a woman aged 40 to 50 with Graves' ophthalmopathy. The chain links TRBV29-1 to TRBJ1-2; no definite D call. The sequencing input was blood. The CDR3 sequence is CSVDGGYTF. CDR3 nucleotide sequence: TGCAGCGTTGATGGAGGCTACACCTTC.